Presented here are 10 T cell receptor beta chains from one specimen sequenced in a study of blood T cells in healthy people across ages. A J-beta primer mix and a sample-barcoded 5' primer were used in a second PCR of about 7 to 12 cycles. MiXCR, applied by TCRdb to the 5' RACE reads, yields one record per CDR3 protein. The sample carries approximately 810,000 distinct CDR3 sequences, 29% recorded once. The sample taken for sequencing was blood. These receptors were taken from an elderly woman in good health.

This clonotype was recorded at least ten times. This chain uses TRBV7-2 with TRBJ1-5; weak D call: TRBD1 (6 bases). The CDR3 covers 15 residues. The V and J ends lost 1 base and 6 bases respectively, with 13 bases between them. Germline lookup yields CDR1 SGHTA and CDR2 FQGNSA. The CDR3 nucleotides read TGTGCCAGCAGCTTAGTCGGGGGCGCGGGTCAGCCCCAGCATTTT. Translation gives CASSLVGGAGQPQHF.

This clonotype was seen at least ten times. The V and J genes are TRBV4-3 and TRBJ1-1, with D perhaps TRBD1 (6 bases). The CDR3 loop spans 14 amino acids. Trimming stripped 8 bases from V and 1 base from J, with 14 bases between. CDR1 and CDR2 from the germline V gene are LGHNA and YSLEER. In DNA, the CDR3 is TGCGCCAGCTCTATGGGGACATCGAACACTGAAGCTTTCTTT. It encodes CASSMGTSNTEAFF.

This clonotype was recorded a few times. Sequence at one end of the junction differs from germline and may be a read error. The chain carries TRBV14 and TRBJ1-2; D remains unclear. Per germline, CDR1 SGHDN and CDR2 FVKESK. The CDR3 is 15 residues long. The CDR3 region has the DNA TGTGCCGGCAGCCAAGCGGGGTCGGGTCTCTATGGCTACACCTTC. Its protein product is CAGSQAGSGLYGYTF.

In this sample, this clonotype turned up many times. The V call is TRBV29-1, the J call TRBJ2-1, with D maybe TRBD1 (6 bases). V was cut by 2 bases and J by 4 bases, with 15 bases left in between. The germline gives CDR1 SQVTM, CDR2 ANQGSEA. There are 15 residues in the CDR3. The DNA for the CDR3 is TGCAGCGTTGAAAGTCGAGACAGGAGATACAATGAGCAGTTCTTC. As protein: CSVESRDRRYNEQFF.

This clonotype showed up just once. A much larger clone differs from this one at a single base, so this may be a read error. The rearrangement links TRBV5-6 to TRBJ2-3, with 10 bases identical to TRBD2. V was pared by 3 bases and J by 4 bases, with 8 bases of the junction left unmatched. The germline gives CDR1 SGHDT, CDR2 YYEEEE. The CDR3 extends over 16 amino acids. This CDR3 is CASSSQLGTSADTQYF. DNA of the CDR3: TGTGCCAGCAGCTCCCAATTGGGGACTAGCGCAGATACGCAGTATTTT.

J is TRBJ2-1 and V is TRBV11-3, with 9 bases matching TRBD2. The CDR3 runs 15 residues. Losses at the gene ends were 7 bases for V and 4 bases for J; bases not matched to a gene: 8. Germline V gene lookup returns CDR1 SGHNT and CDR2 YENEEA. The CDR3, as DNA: TGTGCCAGCAAGGGGGCACTAGCGGGTTACAATGAGCAGTTCTTC. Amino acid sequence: CASKGALAGYNEQFF.

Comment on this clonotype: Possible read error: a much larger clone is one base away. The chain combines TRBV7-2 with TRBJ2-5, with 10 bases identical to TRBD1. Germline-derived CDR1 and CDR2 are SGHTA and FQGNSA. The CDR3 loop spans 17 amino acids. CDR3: CASSPRDRGEGQEAQYF. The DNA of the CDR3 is TGTGCCAGCAGCCCCCGGGACAGGGGTGAGGGCCAAGAGGCCCAGTACTTC. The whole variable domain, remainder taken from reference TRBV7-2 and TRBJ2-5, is GAGVSQSPSNKVTEKGKDVELRCDPISGHTALYWYRQSLGQGLEFLIYFQGNSAPDKSGLPSDRFSAERTGGSVSTLTIQRTQQEDSAVYLCASSPRDRGEGQEAQYFGPGTRLLVL.

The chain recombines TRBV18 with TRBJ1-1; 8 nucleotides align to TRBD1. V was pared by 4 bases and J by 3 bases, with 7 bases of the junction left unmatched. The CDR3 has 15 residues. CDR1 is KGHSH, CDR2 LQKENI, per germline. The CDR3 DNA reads TGTGCCAGCTCACGGACAGGGCAGGCGGACACTGAAGCTTTCTTT. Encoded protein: CASSRTGQADTEAFF.

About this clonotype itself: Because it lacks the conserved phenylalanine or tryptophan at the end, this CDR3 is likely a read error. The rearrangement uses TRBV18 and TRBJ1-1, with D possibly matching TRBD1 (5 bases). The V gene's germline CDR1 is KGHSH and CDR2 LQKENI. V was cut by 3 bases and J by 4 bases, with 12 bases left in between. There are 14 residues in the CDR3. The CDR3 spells CASSPKEGSTEAFL. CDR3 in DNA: TGTGCCAGCTCACCGAAGGAGGGGAGCACTGAAGCTTTCCTT.

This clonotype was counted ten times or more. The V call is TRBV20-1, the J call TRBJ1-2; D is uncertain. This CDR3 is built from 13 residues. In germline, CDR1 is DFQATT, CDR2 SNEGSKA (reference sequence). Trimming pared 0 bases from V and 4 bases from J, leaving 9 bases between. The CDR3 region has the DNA TGCAGTGCTAGAGATTTTCCAATCTATGGCTACACCTTC. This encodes CSARDFPIYGYTF.